This record covers a single T cell receptor beta chain. 13 Jbeta primers and 60 Vbeta primers were used for the PCR. The assay was immunoSEQ multiplex PCR, and TCRdb's table has in-frame clones only and misses some. Among about 200,000 clones listed, approximately 78% were seen once. The CDR3 loop spans 16 amino acids. The V and J ends lost 2 bases and 0 bases, in that order; junction bases with no gene match: 2. CDR1 is MNHNY, CDR2 SVGAGI, per germline (reference sequence). Regarding donors, all were healthy bone marrow donors. This sample was taken from a study of cytomegalovirus exposure and HLA in healthy donors.

The TCR comes from a woman between 40 and 50 years old in good health and CMV-seronegative. The sample was PBMCs. The chain recombines TRBV6-6 with TRBJ2-3; 10 bases fit TRBD2. For the CDR3, the DNA is TGTGCCAGCAGTTACCGGACTAGCGGAAGCACAGATACGCAGTATTTT. It specifies CASSYRTSGSTDTQYF.